This T cell receptor (beta chain) was sequenced in a study of regulatory T cells in long-lasting Graves disease. The study, taken as a whole, reports: Patients with persistent Graves' had lower TCR diversity than newly diagnosed patients.

This clonotype appeared a few times. Its antigen is unknown. The time point was: newly diagnosed GD, antithyroid drugs for less than 3 months. The authors made the TCR library using RNA they extracted from PBMCs. Arm-PCR of CDR3 regions and iRepertoire HTBI primers were the basis on which TCR beta libraries were built. In the original workflow: The study identified 50 to 70 TRBV and around 15 TRBJ segments across samples. TCRdb processed the multiplex PCR reads anew with MiXCR; each CDR3 protein has one entry. The V and J calls and clone size come from TCRdb's table, not from the authors' own analysis. The data contain 520,000 or so distinct CDR3 sequences, approximately 12% of them singletons. These sequences were also reported in another study, on T cells in Graves' hyperthyroidism and ophthalmopathy.

The TCR comes from a woman younger than 45 with Graves disease. Specimen: peripheral blood mononuclear cells (PBMCs), collected at new diagnosis, from a patient treated with antithyroid drugs.

CDR3 sequence: CASSSGKFGKNNEQFF. The CDR3 nucleotides are TGTGCCAGCAGCTCGGGTAAATTTGGAAAGAACAATGAGCAGTTCTTC. The rearrangement links TRBV7-9 to TRBJ2-1; D call uncertain. The V end was cut by 4 bases, the J end by 5 bases, with 18 bases between. This CDR3 spans 16 amino acids. The V gene's germline CDR1 is SEHNR and CDR2 FQNEAQ (reference sequence).